This T cell receptor (beta chain) was recovered during a study of shared clonotypes between healthy human individuals. Looking at the study overall: CD4 naive and memory got three plates each, CD8 naive two, CD8 memory one.

Study-level results: Clonotype sharing across four donors was observed for around 5.1% of naive CD4 clonotypes.

In regard to this clone: The antigen remains unidentified.

The germline V gene encodes CDR1 KGHSH and CDR2 LQKENI. The V end was cut by 0 bases, the J end by 4 bases, with 9 bases between. The CDR3 has 14 residues. The method was immunoSEQ multiplex PCR; TCRdb's version includes in-frame clones alone and lacks a portion of them. The sample carries approximately 500,000 clones, 95% to 97% recorded once. The TCR comes from a woman aged 30 to 39 in good health. Sequencing used naive CD4+ T cells sorted from blood. Subset indicated: CD45RA+ positively selected. V is TRBV18 and J is TRBJ1-2; D ambiguous. CDR3 sequence reads: CASSPPAGAYGYTF. The CDR3 DNA sequence: TGTGCCAGCTCACCACCTGCAGGAGCCTATGGCTACACCTTC. The whole variable domain, remainder taken from reference TRBV18 and TRBJ1-2, is NAGVMQNPRHLVRRRGQEARLRCSPMKGHSHVYWYRQLPEEGLKFMVYLQKENIIDESGMPKERFSAEFPKEGPSILRIQQVVRGDSAAYFCASSPPAGAYGYTFGSGTRLTVV.